This TCR beta chain was captured by sequencing in a study of blood T cell repertoires in COVID-19. About the study: COVID-19 samples from acute and convalescent phases originated in the United States, Italy and Spain.

Per germline, CDR1 SGHTA and CDR2 FQGNSA. This CDR3 has 13 residues. V lost 5 bases, J lost 9 bases, and 16 bases lay in between. Clones were sequenced by immunoSEQ multiplex PCR, and TCRdb holds only the in-frame ones, with some missing. The table shows 30,000 to 40,000 clones, with 65% to 90% occurring only once. What was sequenced was peripheral blood. The rearrangement links TRBV7-2 to TRBJ2-5, with a possible D match to TRBD2 (5 bases). This TCR was sampled from a human donor in a cohort sampled during active COVID-19. CDR3 in amino acids: CASSPSGPEAQYF. As DNA, the CDR3 is TGTGCCAGCAGCCCGTCTGGCCCGGAGGCCCAGTACTTC.